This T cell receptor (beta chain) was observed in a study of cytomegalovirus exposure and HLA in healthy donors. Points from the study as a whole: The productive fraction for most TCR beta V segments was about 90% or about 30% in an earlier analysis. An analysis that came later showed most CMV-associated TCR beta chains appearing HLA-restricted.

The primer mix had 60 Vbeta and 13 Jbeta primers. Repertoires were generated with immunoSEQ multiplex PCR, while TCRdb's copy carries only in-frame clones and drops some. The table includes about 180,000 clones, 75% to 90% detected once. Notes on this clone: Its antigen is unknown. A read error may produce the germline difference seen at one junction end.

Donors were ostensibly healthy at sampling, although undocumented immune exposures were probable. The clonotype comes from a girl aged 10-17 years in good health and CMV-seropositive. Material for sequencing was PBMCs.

DNA for the CDR3: TGTGCCAGCAGCGTAACCGGGACAGACAATGAGCAGTTCTTC. Its translation: CASSVTGTDNEQFF. V usage is TRBV7-3 and J usage is TRBJ2-1; 7 bases map to TRBD1. CDR1 SGHTA and CDR2 FQGTGA come from the germline V gene. The CDR3 contains 14 residues.